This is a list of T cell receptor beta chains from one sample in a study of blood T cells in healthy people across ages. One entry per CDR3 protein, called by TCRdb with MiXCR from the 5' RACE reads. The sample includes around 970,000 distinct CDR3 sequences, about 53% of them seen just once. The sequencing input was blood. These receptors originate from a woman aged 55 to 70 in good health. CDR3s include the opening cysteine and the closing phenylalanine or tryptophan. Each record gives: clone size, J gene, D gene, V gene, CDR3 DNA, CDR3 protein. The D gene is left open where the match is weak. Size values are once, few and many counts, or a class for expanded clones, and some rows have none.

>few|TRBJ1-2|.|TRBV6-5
TGTGCCAGCAGTTACGGCAGGGCGGGCCCCCTCTATGGCTACACCTTC
CASSYGRAGPLYGYTF
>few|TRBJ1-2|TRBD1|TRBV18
TGTGCCAGCTCACGGGACAGTACTAACTATGGCTACACCTTC
CASSRDSTNYGYTF
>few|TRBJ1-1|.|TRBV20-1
TGCAGTGCTAGAGACCTCGACAGGAAGAAAGCTTTCTTT
CSARDLDRKKAFF
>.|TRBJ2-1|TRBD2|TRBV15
TGTGCCACCAGCAGGGTAGCGGGAGGGTACAATGAGCAGTTCTTC
CATSRVAGGYNEQFF
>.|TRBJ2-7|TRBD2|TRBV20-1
TGCAGTGCTAGCCCTCCGCGGACTAGCGGGAGGACCTACGAGCAGTACTTC
CSASPPRTSGRTYEQYF
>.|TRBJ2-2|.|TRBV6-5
TGTGCCAGCAGGGTCCGGGACCTTAACACCGGGGAGCTGTTTTTT
CASRVRDLNTGELFF
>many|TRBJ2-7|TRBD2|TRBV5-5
TGTGCCAGCAGTGGGACTAGCGGGAGCTCCTACGAGCAGTACTTC
CASSGTSGSSYEQYF
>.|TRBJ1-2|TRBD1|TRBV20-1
TGCAGTGCTAGACCCACTCGGGACAGGGGGGACTATGGCTACACCTTC
CSARPTRDRGDYGYTF
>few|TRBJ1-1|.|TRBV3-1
TGTGCCAGCAGCCCCAGGGGTGAGACTGAAGCTTTCTTT
CASSPRGETEAFF
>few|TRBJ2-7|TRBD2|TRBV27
TGTGCCAGCAGCTACAGCGGGAGCACGGTCTACGAGCAGTACTTC
CASSYSGSTVYEQYF
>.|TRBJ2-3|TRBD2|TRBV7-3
TGTGCCAGCAGCTTAAGTTTCGGACTAGGTACGCAGTATTTT
CASSLSFGLGTQYF
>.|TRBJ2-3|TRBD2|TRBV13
TGTGCCAGCAGCTCAAAAATTGGGACTAGCGGACCTAGCACAGATACGCAGTATTTT
CASSSKIGTSGPSTDTQYF
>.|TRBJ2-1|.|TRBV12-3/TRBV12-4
TGTGCCAGCAGAACCTTATGGGGCCGGGGCGAGCAGTTCTTC
CASRTLWGRGEQFF
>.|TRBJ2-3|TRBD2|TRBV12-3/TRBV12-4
TGTGCCAGCAGTCCCCGGAGCAGCGGGAGGACAGATACGCAGTATTTT
CASSPRSSGRTDTQYF
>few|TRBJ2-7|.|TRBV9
TGTGCCAGCAGCGTCGGGGCCCCTGGCTACGAGCAGTACTTC
CASSVGAPGYEQYF
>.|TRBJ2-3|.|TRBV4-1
TGCGCCAGCAGCCAAGATGTCGCGGGGACAGATACGCAGTATTTT
CASSQDVAGTDTQYF
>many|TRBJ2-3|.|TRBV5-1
TGCGCCAGCAGCTTGGGAGGGCTAGCGATGACAGATACGCAGTATTTT
CASSLGGLAMTDTQYF
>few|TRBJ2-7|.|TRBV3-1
TGTGCCAGCAGTCACAGGGTACTATACGAGCAGTACTTC
CASSHRVLYEQYF
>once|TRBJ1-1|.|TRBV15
TGTGCCACCAGCAGGGGAAAACCCCTAGTGAACACTGAAGCTTTCTTT
CATSRGKPLVNTEAFF
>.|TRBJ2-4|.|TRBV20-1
TGCAGTGCTAGCCCCAAGGAGAACATTCAGTACTTC
CSASPKENIQYF
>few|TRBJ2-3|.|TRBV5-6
TGTGCCAGCACCCGAACCGGGGGTCAGGGAGCAGATACGCAGTATTTT
CASTRTGGQGADTQYF
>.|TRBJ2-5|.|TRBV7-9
TGTGCCAGCAGCTTACCAGATGAGCAAGAGACCCAGTACTTC
CASSLPDEQETQYF
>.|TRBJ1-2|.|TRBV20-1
TGCAGTGCTAGAGAGTGGGGGGCAGGTGGCTACACCTTC
CSAREWGAGGYTF
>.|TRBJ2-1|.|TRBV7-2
TGTGCCAGCAGCCGGAGTGTGGGGAACTCCTACAATGAGCAGTTCTTC
CASSRSVGNSYNEQFF
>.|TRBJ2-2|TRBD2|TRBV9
TGTGCCAGCAGTAAGGGAGGGGTGGACACCGGGGAGCTGTTTTTT
CASSKGGVDTGELFF
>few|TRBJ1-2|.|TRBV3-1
TGTGCCAGCAGCCAATTTTCCTCCAACTATGGCTACACCTTC
CASSQFSSNYGYTF
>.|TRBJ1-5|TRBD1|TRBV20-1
TGCAGTGCTATACAGGGGGCGGTGGACAATCAGCCTCAGCATTTT
CSAIQGAVDNQPQHF
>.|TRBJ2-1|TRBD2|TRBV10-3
TGTGCCATCAGTCTAGGGACTAGCGGGAGGGGAGGCTCCTACAATGAGCAGTTCTTC
CAISLGTSGRGGSYNEQFF
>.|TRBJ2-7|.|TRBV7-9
TGTGCCAGCAGCTTTCCAGACGGGACCTACAATGAGCAGTACTTC
CASSFPDGTYNEQYF
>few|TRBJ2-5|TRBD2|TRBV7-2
TGTGCCAGCAGCTTTAGCGGGAGCCGCGGGCAGTACTTC
CASSFSGSRGQYF
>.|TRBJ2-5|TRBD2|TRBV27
TGTGCCAGCGGGTTAGCGGGAGGGCCAACGTTGGAGACCCAGTACTTC
CASGLAGGPTLETQYF
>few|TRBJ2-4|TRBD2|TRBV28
TGTGCCAGCAGTCAGCCTTGGGTCAGACTAGCGAAGACGGAATTCTTAGCCAAAAACATTCAGTACTTC
CASSQPWVRLAKTEFLAKNIQYF
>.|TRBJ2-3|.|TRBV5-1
TGCGCCAGCAGCTTGGAAGGGAGTGTAAACACAGATACGCAGTATTTT
CASSLEGSVNTDTQYF
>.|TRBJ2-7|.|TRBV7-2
TGTGCCAGCAGCTTAGGAGGACTCCTCCGGAGCAACGAGCAGTACTTC
CASSLGGLLRSNEQYF
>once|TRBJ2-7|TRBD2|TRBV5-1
TGCGCCAGCAGCGTGGAGCGGGAGGACGACGAGCAGTACTTC
CASSVEREDDEQYF
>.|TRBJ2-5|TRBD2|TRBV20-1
TGCAGTGCTAGCATAGCGGGGACCCGAGAGACCCAGTACTTC
CSASIAGTRETQYF
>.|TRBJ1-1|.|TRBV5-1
TGCGCCAGCAGCTTGGACATCTCGAACACTGAAGCTTTCTTT
CASSLDISNTEAFF
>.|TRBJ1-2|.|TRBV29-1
TGCAGCGGTGAATCTGGGCATGGCTACACCTTC
CSGESGHGYTF
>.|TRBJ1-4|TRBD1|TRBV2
TGTGCCAGCAGTGCTGACAGGGGGTATGAAAAACTGTTTTTT
CASSADRGYEKLFF
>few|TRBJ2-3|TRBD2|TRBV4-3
TGCGCCAGCAGCCAAGGTAGCGGGAGGTACACAGATACGCAGTATTTT
CASSQGSGRYTDTQYF
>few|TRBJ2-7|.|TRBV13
TGTGCCAGCAGCCAACGCAGGGCCTACGAGCAGTACTTC
CASSQRRAYEQYF
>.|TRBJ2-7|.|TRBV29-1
TGCAGCGTGAAGGGCCCGGGACACCGCTACGAGCAGTACTTC
CSVKGPGHRYEQYF
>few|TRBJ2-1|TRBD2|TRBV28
TGTGCCAGCAGTCCTAGCGGGAGGGCCACCTACAATGAGCAGTTCTTC
CASSPSGRATYNEQFF
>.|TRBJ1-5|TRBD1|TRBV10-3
TGTGCCATCAGTCCAACAGGGGGAGATCAGCCCCAGCATTTT
CAISPTGGDQPQHF
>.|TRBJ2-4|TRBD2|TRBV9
TGTGCCAGCAGCCGCCAGGGACTAGCGGGAGTTGGCATTCAGTACTTC
CASSRQGLAGVGIQYF
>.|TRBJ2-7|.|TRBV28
TGTGCCAGCACCGTCCCGAACTCCTACGAGCAGTACTTC
CASTVPNSYEQYF
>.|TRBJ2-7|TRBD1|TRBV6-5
TGTGCCAGCAGTTACTCGAGACGTCCAAAATTGGCGCCGACAGGGTGGAGCGACGAGCAGTACTTC
CASSYSRRPKLAPTGWSDEQYF
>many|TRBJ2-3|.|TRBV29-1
TGCAGCGTTGCCCAAGCAGATACGCAGTATTTT
CSVAQADTQYF
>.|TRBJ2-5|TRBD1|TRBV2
TGTGCCAGCAATCACATGACGGGACAGGGAAGGGAGACCCAGTACTTC
CASNHMTGQGRETQYF
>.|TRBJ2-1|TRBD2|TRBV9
TGTGCCAGCCAACAAGGTGCGGGGGATAACAATGAGCAGTTCTTC
CASQQGAGDNNEQFF
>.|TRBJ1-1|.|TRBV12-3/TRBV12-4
TGTGCCAGTTTTTTTACCGGACTCGGAAACACTGAAGCTTTCTTT
CASFFTGLGNTEAFF
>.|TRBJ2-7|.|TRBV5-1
TGCGCCAGCTTAGATTCACCCCAGGCCTACGAGCAGTACTTC
CASLDSPQAYEQYF
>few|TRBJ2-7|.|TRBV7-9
TGTGCCAGGGATAGGGGTTACGAGCAGTACTTC
CARDRGYEQYF
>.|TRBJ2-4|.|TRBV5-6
TGTGCCAGCAGCTTGATCGGTTTTGGAAACATTCAGTACTTC
CASSLIGFGNIQYF
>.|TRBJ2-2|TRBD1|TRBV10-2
TGCGCCAGCACCCGACAGGGCACCGAGGAGCTGTTTTTT
CASTRQGTEELFF
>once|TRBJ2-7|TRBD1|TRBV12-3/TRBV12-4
TGTGCCAGCAGTTTAACAGGGGACGGGGCCCAGTACTTC
CASSLTGDGAQYF
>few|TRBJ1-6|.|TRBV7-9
TGTGCCAGCAGCTTAGAGAATTCACCCCTCCACTTT
CASSLENSPLHF
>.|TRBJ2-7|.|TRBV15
TGTGCCACCAGCAGAGATCTAACGGGGGAGCAGTACTTC
CATSRDLTGEQYF
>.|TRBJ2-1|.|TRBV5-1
TGCGCCAGCAGTTTTGCGTTGGGGCAAGGTGAGCAGTTCTTC
CASSFALGQGEQFF
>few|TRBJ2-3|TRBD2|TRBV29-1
TGCAGCGTTTTGCCGACTAGCGGGAGGGCCGATCGCACAGATACGCAGTATTTT
CSVLPTSGRADRTDTQYF